One T cell receptor beta chain is described in this entry. In its sample, this clone was seen once. What this receptor recognizes is not known. No base-level quality is on record; no much larger clone is a single base apart. The donors were healthy, HIV-negative adults with no recently reported acute infections or vaccinations. Every donor was a Caucasian adult living in Nashville, Tennessee, USA. CD4+ T cells were enriched through magnetic negative selection, after which naive cells were positively selected on CD45RA and the remaining negative fraction served as the memory subset. Blood was obtained by leukapheresis, after which PBMCs were separated by Ficoll-Histopaque density gradient centrifugation and cryopreserved in liquid nitrogen vapor phase. Analytical flow cytometry was used to check the purity and quantity of each magnetically sorted T cell population. Genomic DNA was isolated from every sorted fraction and measured by UV absorbance on a Nanodrop 2000c.

The data belong to a study of shared clonotypes between healthy human individuals (TCRdb year 2020). About the study as a whole: The cohort comprised a couple of women and a few men aged 18 to 49 years. For each donor, CD4 naive and CD4 memory were each run on three plates, CD8 naive on two plates, and CD8 memory on one plate. Blood TCR repertoires of a handful of healthy adults were deeply sequenced to estimate repertoire size and the extent of clonotype sharing between individuals. To increase sequencing depth and limit assay-specific biases, TCR repertoire library preparation and sequencing were carried out by different laboratories using diverse techniques. Leukapheresis yielded between about 0.85 and 10 billion PBMCs per donor.

TCR CDR3 regions were amplified from genomic DNA by multiplex PCR using the deep immunoSEQ assay. Genomic DNA extracted from each cell subset was distributed evenly over all wells of several immunoSEQ 96-well plates, and each plate served as one replicate. Each replicate PCR for sorted subsets received about 0.2 ug genomic DNA, equal to about 30,000 T cell genomes. Purified libraries were quantified with a Qubit 3.0 fluorometer, sized on a Bioanalyzer 2100, and re-quantified with the KAPA Library Quantification kit. Each immunoSEQ 96-well plate was sequenced on its own single-read 150-cycle Illumina NextSeq 550 flow cell. Processing in the source paper ran as follows. Because the immunoSEQ output included only junctional sequences and no quality scores, the filtering could not be the same as the filtering used for full-length reads. Sequences were annotated with PyIR, a Python wrapper for IgBLAST v1.9, and V/J genes and CDR3 were assigned using IMGT germline references. Reads were filtered out if the reads had weak V/J assignments (E-value above 1e-6), no CDR3, stop codons, out-of-frame junctions, or ambiguous translated residues. V3J clonotypes were defined as sequences sharing the same inferred V gene, J gene, and CDR3 amino acid sequence. Percentage overlap between repertoires was computed as shared unique clonotypes divided by the size of the smaller repertoire. Richness of each repertoire was evaluated using RTK rarefaction, the Chao1 estimator, and Recon v2.1 estimates of unobserved clonotypes. For all TCRbeta clonotypes obtained by the gDNA method from a few donors, generation probabilities were computed with OLGA. The immuneACCESS repertoire file appears here via TCRdb, limited to in-frame rearrangements. These files lack a portion of the clones; in checked studies, under half of the deficit traces to unresolved V genes, and the cause of the others is not known. That table supplies the V and J calls and clone size; D and trimming were determined from the DNA. Here the sample has over a million clones; around 78% occur a single time. The top ten clonotypes cover roughly 0.56% of the sample.

The full study reports these points: Compared with non-shared clonotypes, clonotypes shared by all four sorted-subset donors had higher generation probabilities. Sampling was restricted to blood, and TCR repertoires in tissues likely differ from the TCR repertoires found in blood. Naive subsets generally had larger estimated clonotype richness than memory subsets. Sharing across a few donors was observed for roughly 5% of naive CD4, over 3% of naive CD8, 2% to 2.5% of memory CD4, and roughly 0.4% of memory CD8 clonotypes. Rarefaction of sorted-subset datasets indicated incomplete sequencing despite the large sequencing depth. Pairwise subsampling indicated that sequencing depth was expected to affect the degree of clonotype sharing among donors. The genetic and exposure-history diversity represented was limited by the small number of donors.

This TCR derives from a young man in good health. Some clones in this sample may be carry-over from other donors' samples. The sample consisted of memory CD4+ T cells from PBMCs. The intended sense of this specimen's cell subset or site label: CD45RA-negative fraction.

The bases are TGTGCCAGCAGTCCTCGAAATCAGCCCCAGCATTTT. Translated, this gives CASSPRNQPQHF. The V and J segments used are TRBV28 and TRBJ1-5; the D gene assignment is ambiguous. The CDR3 sequence holds 12 residues, the cysteine and phenylalanine included. The kept DNA is CDR3 alone, 36 bases in frame from the first base. The germline V gene specifies MDHEN as CDR1 and SYDVKM as CDR2. V is reduced by 5 bases and J by 4 bases, leaving a spacing of 6 bases between them.